A selection of T cell receptor beta chains follows, all from one sample in a study of Ad26.COV2.S vaccination and SARS-CoV-2 variants. Sequencing was performed with immunoSEQ multiplex PCR; in TCRdb, only in-frame clones are kept and a portion is missing. The data hold 250,000 to 300,000 clones, with more than 75% observed a single time. Specimen: peripheral blood, collected in a trial of Ad26.COV2.S vaccine versus placebo. The receptors come from a person between 18 and 65 years old who received the Ad26.COV2.S COVID-19 vaccine or a placebo. Both conserved end residues are part of each CDR3. The order of the fields is D gene, CDR3 length, J gene, V gene, clone size, CDR3 protein, CDR3 DNA. A D gene is named only where the DNA matches it firmly. Expanded clones get a size class; other rows say once, few or many, or leave the size out.

d_call: NA
cdr3_length: 14
j_call: TRBJ2-7
v_call: TRBV5-4
clone_size: NA
cdr3_aa: CASLSQNRPYEQYF
cdr3_nt: TGTGCCAGCCTATCCCAAAACCGTCCCTACGAGCAGTACTTC

d_call: NA
cdr3_length: 15
j_call: TRBJ1-1
v_call: TRBV14
clone_size: NA
cdr3_aa: CASSQDRARNTEAFF
cdr3_nt: TGTGCCAGCAGCCAAGATCGGGCGCGGAACACTGAAGCTTTCTTT

d_call: NA
cdr3_length: 14
j_call: TRBJ2-7
v_call: TRBV12-2
clone_size: NA
cdr3_aa: CASRFRGISYEQYF
cdr3_nt: TGTGCAAGTCGCTTCCGGGGAATCTCCTACGAGCAGTACTTC

d_call: TRBD1
cdr3_length: 13
j_call: TRBJ1-1
v_call: TRBV7-9
clone_size: NA
cdr3_aa: CASSSLGQVAAFF
cdr3_nt: TGTGCCAGCAGCTCTCTCGGACAGGTTGCAGCTTTCTTT

d_call: NA
cdr3_length: 17
j_call: TRBJ1-2
v_call: TRBV6-1
clone_size: NA
cdr3_aa: CASSENDLSGSEYGYTF
cdr3_nt: TGTGCCAGCAGTGAAAATGACCTCTCGGGATCCGAATATGGCTACACCTTC

d_call: TRBD1
cdr3_length: 14
j_call: TRBJ1-5
v_call: TRBV5-5
clone_size: NA
cdr3_aa: CASSQTGGTQPQHF
cdr3_nt: TGTGCCAGCAGCCAGACAGGGGGAACCCAGCCCCAGCATTTT

d_call: TRBD2
cdr3_length: 15
j_call: TRBJ2-3
v_call: TRBV5-4
clone_size: NA
cdr3_aa: CASSLELAGTDTQYF
cdr3_nt: TGTGCCAGCAGCTTGGAACTAGCGGGGACAGATACGCAGTATTTT

d_call: NA
cdr3_length: 12
j_call: TRBJ1-1
v_call: TRBV12-3/TRBV12-4
clone_size: NA
cdr3_aa: CATSGILTEAFF
cdr3_nt: TGTGCCACGTCTGGTATTCTGACTGAAGCTTTCTTT

d_call: NA
cdr3_length: 16
j_call: TRBJ2-2
v_call: TRBV7-3
clone_size: NA
cdr3_aa: CASSLIPGPHTGELFF
cdr3_nt: TGTGCCAGCAGCTTAATCCCAGGGCCTCACACCGGGGAGCTGTTTTTT

d_call: NA
cdr3_length: 13
j_call: TRBJ2-2
v_call: TRBV5-1
clone_size: NA
cdr3_aa: CASSPSNTGELFF
cdr3_nt: TGCGCCAGCAGCCCCTCGAACACCGGGGAGCTGTTTTTT

d_call: NA
cdr3_length: 15
j_call: TRBJ2-6
v_call: TRBV25-1
clone_size: NA
cdr3_aa: CASSEVNSGANVLTF
cdr3_nt: TGTGCCAGCAGTGAAGTGAACTCTGGGGCCAACGTCCTGACTTTC

d_call: TRBD1
cdr3_length: 13
j_call: TRBJ2-1
v_call: TRBV6-4
clone_size: once
cdr3_aa: CASSGTGDGEQFF
cdr3_nt: TGTGCCAGCAGCGGGACAGGGGACGGTGAGCAGTTCTTC

d_call: NA
cdr3_length: 13
j_call: TRBJ1-6
v_call: TRBV19
clone_size: NA
cdr3_aa: CASTGAYNSPLHF
cdr3_nt: TGTGCCAGCACCGGGGCCTATAATTCACCCCTCCACTTT

d_call: TRBD1
cdr3_length: 13
j_call: TRBJ1-1
v_call: TRBV12-3/TRBV12-4
clone_size: NA
cdr3_aa: CASNRDRVSEAFF
cdr3_nt: TGTGCCAGCAACCGGGACAGGGTCTCTGAAGCTTTCTTT

d_call: TRBD1
cdr3_length: 14
j_call: TRBJ2-1
v_call: TRBV27
clone_size: few
cdr3_aa: CASSSGQTYNEQFF
cdr3_nt: TGTGCCAGCAGCTCGGGACAGACCTACAATGAGCAGTTCTTC

d_call: TRBD2
cdr3_length: 14
j_call: TRBJ2-3
v_call: TRBV11-1
clone_size: NA
cdr3_aa: CASTRGLATDTQYF
cdr3_nt: TGTGCCAGCACCCGGGGACTAGCGACAGATACGCAGTATTTT

d_call: TRBD2
cdr3_length: 14
j_call: TRBJ2-1
v_call: TRBV29-1
clone_size: NA
cdr3_aa: CSVGFSGRRNEQFF
cdr3_nt: TGCAGCGTTGGTTTTAGCGGGAGGAGGAATGAGCAGTTCTTC

d_call: NA
cdr3_length: 14
j_call: TRBJ2-7
v_call: TRBV7-8
clone_size: NA
cdr3_aa: CASSPQGPEYEQYF
cdr3_nt: TGTGCCAGCAGCCCTCAAGGGCCGGAGTACGAGCAGTACTTC

d_call: NA
cdr3_length: 13
j_call: TRBJ1-1
v_call: TRBV30
clone_size: NA
cdr3_aa: CAWSAGHKVEAFF
cdr3_nt: TGTGCCTGGAGTGCGGGACACAAGGTTGAAGCTTTCTTT

d_call: NA
cdr3_length: 14
j_call: TRBJ2-5
v_call: TRBV5-1
clone_size: NA
cdr3_aa: CASSLQPGKETQYF
cdr3_nt: TGCGCCAGCAGCTTGCAGCCCGGGAAAGAGACCCAGTACTTC

d_call: TRBD1
cdr3_length: 13
j_call: TRBJ2-4
v_call: TRBV7-8
clone_size: NA
cdr3_aa: CASSFGQGNIQYF
cdr3_nt: TGTGCCAGCAGCTTCGGACAGGGAAACATTCAGTACTTC

d_call: NA
cdr3_length: 11
j_call: TRBJ1-1
v_call: TRBV5-1
clone_size: NA
cdr3_aa: CASRAGTEAFF
cdr3_nt: TGCGCCAGCAGGGCGGGCACTGAAGCTTTCTTT

d_call: NA
cdr3_length: 14
j_call: TRBJ1-1
v_call: TRBV7-9
clone_size: few
cdr3_aa: CASSLEPENTEAFF
cdr3_nt: TGTGCCAGCAGCTTAGAGCCAGAGAACACTGAAGCTTTCTTT

d_call: NA
cdr3_length: 14
j_call: TRBJ1-1
v_call: TRBV3-1/TRBV3-2
clone_size: once
cdr3_aa: CASGYGGGYTEAFF
cdr3_nt: TGTGCCAGCGGGTACGGAGGTGGTTACACTGAAGCTTTCTTT

d_call: TRBD1
cdr3_length: 15
j_call: TRBJ2-5
v_call: TRBV7-7
clone_size: NA
cdr3_aa: CASSLIQGKQETQYF
cdr3_nt: TGTGCTAGCAGTCTTATACAGGGGAAACAAGAGACCCAGTACTTC

d_call: NA
cdr3_length: 17
j_call: TRBJ2-6
v_call: TRBV2
clone_size: NA
cdr3_aa: CASSLYDRPSGANVLTF
cdr3_nt: TGTGCCAGCAGTCTTTACGACAGGCCCTCTGGGGCCAACGTCCTGACTTTC

d_call: NA
cdr3_length: 12
j_call: TRBJ1-1
v_call: TRBV19
clone_size: NA
cdr3_aa: CASSLGDAEAFF
cdr3_nt: TGTGCCAGTAGTTTAGGGGACGCTGAAGCTTTCTTT

d_call: TRBD1
cdr3_length: 16
j_call: TRBJ1-3
v_call: TRBV5-1
clone_size: NA
cdr3_aa: CASSSTGTGAGNTIYF
cdr3_nt: TGCGCCAGCAGCTCAACCGGGACAGGGGCTGGAAACACCATATATTTT

d_call: TRBD2
cdr3_length: 17
j_call: TRBJ2-1
v_call: TRBV10-1
clone_size: NA
cdr3_aa: CASSGPGLAGQYNEQFF
cdr3_nt: TGCGCCAGCAGTGGGCCTGGACTAGCGGGACAGTACAATGAGCAGTTCTTC

d_call: TRBD1
cdr3_length: 14
j_call: TRBJ1-2
v_call: TRBV3-1/TRBV3-2
clone_size: NA
cdr3_aa: CASSQLGQGGGYTF
cdr3_nt: TGTGCCAGCAGCCAATTAGGACAGGGAGGGGGCTACACCTTC

d_call: NA
cdr3_length: 20
j_call: TRBJ1-6
v_call: TRBV7-2
clone_size: NA
cdr3_aa: CASSLAVTGIGSSYNSPLHF
cdr3_nt: TGTGCCAGCAGCTTAGCGGTTACAGGGATAGGGAGCTCCTATAATTCACCCCTCCACTTT

d_call: NA
cdr3_length: 12
j_call: TRBJ2-7
v_call: TRBV5-6
clone_size: NA
cdr3_aa: CASSFNVYEQYF
cdr3_nt: TGTGCCAGCAGCTTCAATGTCTACGAGCAGTACTTC

d_call: TRBD1
cdr3_length: 15
j_call: TRBJ2-1
v_call: TRBV9
clone_size: NA
cdr3_aa: CASSGLGQGHNEQFF
cdr3_nt: TGTGCCAGCAGCGGACTTGGACAGGGACACAATGAGCAGTTCTTC

d_call: TRBD1
cdr3_length: 13
j_call: TRBJ2-7
v_call: TRBV13
clone_size: NA
cdr3_aa: CASSRTGIYEQYF
cdr3_nt: TGTGCCAGCAGCCGGACAGGAATTTACGAGCAGTACTTC

d_call: NA
cdr3_length: 14
j_call: TRBJ2-2
v_call: TRBV6-5
clone_size: NA
cdr3_aa: CASSYPKNTGELFF
cdr3_nt: TGTGCCAGCAGTTACCCGAAGAACACCGGGGAGCTGTTTTTT

d_call: TRBD1
cdr3_length: 14
j_call: TRBJ1-1
v_call: TRBV6-5
clone_size: NA
cdr3_aa: CASRTDRANTEAFF
cdr3_nt: TGTGCCAGCAGAACGGACAGGGCTAACACTGAAGCTTTCTTT

d_call: NA
cdr3_length: 14
j_call: TRBJ2-7
v_call: TRBV6-5
clone_size: NA
cdr3_aa: CASRPRTGGNEQYF
cdr3_nt: TGTGCCAGCAGGCCCAGGACAGGAGGGAACGAGCAGTACTTC

d_call: NA
cdr3_length: 15
j_call: TRBJ1-2
v_call: TRBV4-2
clone_size: NA
cdr3_aa: CASSRRLQGDYGYTF
cdr3_nt: TGTGCCAGCAGCCGCAGATTGCAGGGTGACTATGGCTACACCTTC

d_call: TRBD1
cdr3_length: 14
j_call: TRBJ1-5
v_call: TRBV19
clone_size: NA
cdr3_aa: CASSITTGLQPQHF
cdr3_nt: TGTGCCAGTAGTATTACGACAGGGTTGCAGCCCCAGCATTTT

d_call: NA
cdr3_length: 15
j_call: TRBJ1-2
v_call: TRBV7-9
clone_size: NA
cdr3_aa: CASSLRGTANYGYTF
cdr3_nt: TGTGCCAGCAGCTTAAGGGGAACAGCTAACTATGGCTACACCTTC

d_call: NA
cdr3_length: 13
j_call: TRBJ1-1
v_call: TRBV10-3
clone_size: once
cdr3_aa: CATRLGGSTEAFF
cdr3_nt: TGTGCCACCAGACTTGGGGGTAGCACTGAAGCTTTCTTT

d_call: TRBD1
cdr3_length: 15
j_call: TRBJ1-5
v_call: TRBV18
clone_size: NA
cdr3_aa: CASSLGTGVDQPQHF
cdr3_nt: TGTGCCAGCTCACTCGGGACAGGGGTAGATCAGCCCCAGCATTTT

d_call: NA
cdr3_length: 14
j_call: TRBJ2-3
v_call: TRBV19
clone_size: NA
cdr3_aa: CASKLQGSTDTQYF
cdr3_nt: TGTGCCAGTAAACTGCAGGGGAGCACAGATACGCAGTATTTT

d_call: NA
cdr3_length: 12
j_call: TRBJ1-2
v_call: TRBV29-1
clone_size: NA
cdr3_aa: CSVEDLAAGYTF
cdr3_nt: TGCAGCGTTGAAGATCTTGCAGCTGGCTACACCTTC

d_call: NA
cdr3_length: 14
j_call: TRBJ2-5
v_call: TRBV7-2
clone_size: once
cdr3_aa: CASSLGQPQETQYF
cdr3_nt: TGTGCCAGCAGCTTAGGGCAGCCCCAAGAGACCCAGTACTTC

d_call: TRBD1
cdr3_length: 16
j_call: TRBJ1-3
v_call: TRBV10-3
clone_size: NA
cdr3_aa: CAISESGDRVRNTIYF
cdr3_nt: TGTGCCATCAGTGAGTCGGGGGACAGGGTTCGAAACACCATATATTTT

d_call: TRBD2
cdr3_length: 14
j_call: TRBJ2-7
v_call: TRBV28
clone_size: NA
cdr3_aa: CASIPSGPTYEQYF
cdr3_nt: TGTGCCAGCATACCTAGCGGGCCTACCTACGAGCAGTACTTC

d_call: NA
cdr3_length: 14
j_call: TRBJ2-1
v_call: TRBV28
clone_size: NA
cdr3_aa: CASISSTTYNEQFF
cdr3_nt: TGTGCCAGCATCTCGAGCACCACTTACAATGAGCAGTTCTTC

d_call: NA
cdr3_length: 14
j_call: TRBJ2-6
v_call: TRBV19
clone_size: NA
cdr3_aa: CASSRGSGANVPTF
cdr3_nt: TGTGCCAGTAGTAGAGGCTCTGGGGCCAACGTCCCGACTTTC

d_call: NA
cdr3_length: 14
j_call: TRBJ1-4
v_call: TRBV2
clone_size: once
cdr3_aa: CASSEVGVNEKLFF
cdr3_nt: TGTGCCAGCAGTGAAGTCGGGGTGAATGAAAAACTGTTTTTT